This T cell receptor beta chain is from a study of T cell changes during pregnancy in multiple sclerosis. TCRdb's table, derived via immunoSEQ multiplex PCR, lists solely in-frame clones and lacks some. The data show some 90,000 clones, with about nine tenths seen just once and around 1.7% held by the top ten. The V gene's germline CDR1 is MRHNA and CDR2 SNTAGT. The CDR3 consists of 15 residues. V was shortened by 8 bases and J by 0 bases, with 14 bases between the two germline ends. The sample was peripheral blood, taken after pregnancy. The J gene is TRBJ1-5, the V gene TRBV6-4; D is undetermined. The receptor comes from a female donor in good health, enrolled as a control in a pregnancy study. Written as DNA, the CDR3 is TGTGCCAGCCACACCCAGGCCCTTAGCAATCAGCCCCAGCATTTT. Protein product: CASHTQALSNQPQHF.